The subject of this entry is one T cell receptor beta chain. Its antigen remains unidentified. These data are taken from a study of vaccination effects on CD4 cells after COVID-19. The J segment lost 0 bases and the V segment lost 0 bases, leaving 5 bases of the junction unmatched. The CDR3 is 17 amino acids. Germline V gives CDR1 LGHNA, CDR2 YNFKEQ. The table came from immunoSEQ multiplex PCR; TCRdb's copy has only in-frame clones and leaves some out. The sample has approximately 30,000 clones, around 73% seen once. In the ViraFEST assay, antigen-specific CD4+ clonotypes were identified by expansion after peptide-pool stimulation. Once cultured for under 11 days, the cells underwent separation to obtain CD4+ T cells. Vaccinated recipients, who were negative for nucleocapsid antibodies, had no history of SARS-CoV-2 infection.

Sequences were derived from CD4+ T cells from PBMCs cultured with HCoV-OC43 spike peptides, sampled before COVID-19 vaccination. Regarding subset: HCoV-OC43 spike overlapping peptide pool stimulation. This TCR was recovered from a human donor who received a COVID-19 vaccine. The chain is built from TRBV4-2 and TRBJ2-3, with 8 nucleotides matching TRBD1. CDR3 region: CASSQDRRTGSTDTQYF. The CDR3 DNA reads TGTGCCAGCAGCCAAGATCGGAGGACAGGGAGCACAGATACGCAGTATTTT.